This T cell receptor beta chain was identified during a study of CD8+ T cells in alopecia areata. J was trimmed by 5 bases and V by 0 bases; bases with no gene match: 7. Germline V gives CDR1 ENHRY, CDR2 SYGVKD. The CDR3 is 15 residues long. cDNA prepared by RNA extraction and subsequent reverse transcription served as the template for sequencing. Sequencing was performed with immunoSEQ multiplex PCR; in TCRdb, only in-frame clones are kept and a portion is missing. The sample records approximately 120,000 clones, less than 50% being singletons. This chain joins TRBV10-3 and TRBJ2-7, with TRBD1 matching 7 bases. The sequenced material came from NKG2D-low CD8+ T cells sorted from blood. The clonotype comes from a human donor with alopecia areata. CDR3 sequence: CAISESTGSSDEQYF. As DNA, the CDR3 is TGTGCCATCAGTGAGTCGACAGGGAGTAGCGACGAGCAGTACTTC.